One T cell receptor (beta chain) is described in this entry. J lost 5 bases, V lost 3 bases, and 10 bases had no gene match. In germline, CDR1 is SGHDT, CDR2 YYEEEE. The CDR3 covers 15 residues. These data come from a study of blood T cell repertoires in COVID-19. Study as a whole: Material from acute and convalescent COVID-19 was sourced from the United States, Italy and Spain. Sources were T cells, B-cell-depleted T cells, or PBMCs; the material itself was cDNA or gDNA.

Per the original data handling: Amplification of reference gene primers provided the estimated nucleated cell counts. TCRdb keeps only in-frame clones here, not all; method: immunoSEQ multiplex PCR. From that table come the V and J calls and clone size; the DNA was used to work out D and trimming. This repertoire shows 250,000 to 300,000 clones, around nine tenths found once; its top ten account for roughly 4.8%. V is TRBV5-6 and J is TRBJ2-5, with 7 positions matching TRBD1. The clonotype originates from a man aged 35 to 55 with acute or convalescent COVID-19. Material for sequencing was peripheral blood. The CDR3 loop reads CASSSGQATGETQYF. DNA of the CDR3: TGTGCCAGCAGCTCCGGACAGGCAACAGGGGAGACCCAGTACTTC.